This T cell receptor beta chain was found in a study of shared clonotypes between healthy human individuals. Here immunoSEQ multiplex PCR was the method, and the copy in TCRdb shows in-frame clones only, minus some. The table includes approximately 2,300,000 clones, around 93% detected once. Comment on this clone: The same CDR3 can be traced to other DNA sequences in this sample.

Germline CDR1 and CDR2: MNHEY and SVGAGI. The CDR3 covers 12 residues. Trimming took 6 bases from V and 0 from J, leaving 3 bases between them. This sequence joins TRBV6-5 and TRBJ1-5, with no clear D. Sequences were obtained from naive CD4+ T cells from PBMCs. Subset specified: CD45RA+ positively selected. The receptor was isolated from a man aged 18 to 30 in good health. Some clones in this sample may be carry-over from other donors' samples. The CDR3: CASRTSNQPQHF. CDR3 sequence (DNA): TGTGCCAGCAGAACTAGCAATCAGCCCCAGCATTTT.